This T cell receptor (beta chain) was obtained from a study of T cell responses to AZD1222 COVID-19 vaccine. Notes on the study in general: Compared with day 0, the breadth and depth of the Spike-specific TCR repertoire rose significantly after two doses of AZD1222. There were vaccine-associated CD4 TCRs across spike, dominant at 160-218 and 743-854.

The CDR3 is 16 residues long. CDR1 MNHEY and CDR2 SVGAGI come from the germline V gene. Between the trimmed V and J ends, which lost 0 bases and 4 bases, there was a span of 15 bases. Clones were read by immunoSEQ multiplex PCR, and TCRdb kept only the in-frame ones, dropping some. The sample holds about 120,000 clones, 92% seen once. On this clone: Its specificity is unknown.

The sample here was peripheral blood, taken 28 days after the second AZD1222 dose. The rearrangement uses TRBV6-5 and TRBJ1-2; maybe TRBD1 (6 bases). This TCR derives from an adult who received the AZD1222 COVID-19 vaccine. CDR3 amino acids: CASSYSIRGGVYGYTF. The DNA for the CDR3 is TGTGCCAGCAGTTACTCGATAAGGGGGGGCGTCTATGGCTACACCTTC.